These 24 T cell receptor beta chains originate from one sample sequenced in a study of identical twins. TCRdb redid the calling of the 5' RACE reads with MiXCR, one entry per CDR3 protein. The table includes 280,000 or so distinct CDR3 sequences, about 8.1% detected once. This sample was shared with a second study, whose subject was yellow fever vaccine responses in identical twins.

Specimen: memory (CD45RO+) T cells sorted from blood. These receptors were taken from a woman aged 18 to 35 in good health.

The rearrangement uses TRBV5-1 and TRBJ1-4; D unclear. The CDR3 is 15 amino acids. Germline CDR1 reads SGHRS; CDR2 reads YFSETQ. Trimming removed 1 base from V and 4 bases from J, with 11 bases in between. CDR3 sequence reads: CASSLMAGFNEKLFF. For the CDR3, the DNA is TGCGCCAGCAGCTTGATGGCCGGGTTTAATGAAAAACTGTTTTTT.

The chain uses TRBV12-3 or TRBV12-4 and TRBJ1-5; maybe TRBD1 (5 bases). The CDR3 totals 16 residues. V lost 4 bases and J lost 2, with 15 bases in between. Written as DNA, the CDR3 is TGTGCCAGCAGTTACTACCAGGGAAGCGGCAATCAGCCCCAGCATTTT. Translated, it gives CASSYYQGSGNQPQHF.

The chain uses TRBV11-2 and TRBJ2-1; 7 bases align to TRBD2. This CDR3 is built from 15 residues. After removal of 6 bases from V and 7 bases from J, the junction contained 12 bases not matched to a gene. CDR1 is SGHAT, CDR2 FQNNGV, per germline. CDR3 nucleotide sequence: TGTGCCAGCAGTAGTAGACTAGCCGCTAGGAATGAGCAGTTCTTC. It specifies CASSSRLAARNEQFF.

This clonotype was seen ten or more times. This sequence joins TRBV4-1 and TRBJ2-3; 9 bases fit TRBD2. CDR1 MGHRA and CDR2 YSYEKL come from the germline V gene. The J segment lost 0 bases and the V segment lost 4 bases, leaving 5 bases of the junction unmatched. The CDR3 has 16 amino acids. The CDR3 is CASSPSGGTSTDTQYF. CDR3 coding DNA: TGCGCCAGCAGCCCAAGCGGGGGGACTAGCACAGATACGCAGTATTTT.

This clonotype was recorded a few times. The chain joins TRBV7-6 to TRBJ2-5; D tentatively reads TRBD1 or TRBD2 (5 bases each). Per germline, CDR1 SGHVS and CDR2 FNYEAQ. Deletions cut 5 bases from V and 1 base from J, with 17 bases between. The CDR3 runs to 16 residues. The CDR3 bases are TGTGCCAGCAGCCCCTCTCCCAGGGAGTTCCAAGAGACCCAGTACTTC. Protein sequence: CASSPSPREFQETQYF.

This clonotype was observed at least ten times. The chain combines TRBV7-2 with TRBJ2-1; 8 bases map to TRBD1. CDR3 size: 14 residues. Trimming at V came to 5 bases and at J to 3 bases, leaving 3 bases not matched to a gene. CDR1 and CDR2 (germline): SGHTA, FQGNSA. The CDR3 loop is CASSQTGVYNEQFF. CDR3 bases: TGTGCCAGCAGCCAGACAGGGGTCTACAATGAGCAGTTCTTC.

This clonotype was found many times. This chain joins TRBV25-1 and TRBJ1-2; TRBD1 might be the D (5 bases). The CDR3 sequence is 14 residues long. Germline V gives CDR1 MGHDK, CDR2 SYGVNS. V was trimmed by 1 base and J by 3 bases, leaving 9 bases between them. CDR3 in DNA: TGTGCCAGCAGTGAATTCGGCAGGGACTATGGCTACACCTTC. Translation: CASSEFGRDYGYTF.

This clonotype was seen more than once but under ten times. The chain links TRBV6-2 or TRBV6-3 to TRBJ1-1, with D unclear. Germline V CDR1 and CDR2: MNHEY, SVGEGT. The germline V and J ends were trimmed by 7 bases and 2 bases, with 11 bases remaining between them. The CDR3 runs to 13 residues. CDR3 sequence: CASTIRENTEAFF. As DNA, the CDR3 is TGTGCCAGCACCATAAGGGAAAACACTGAAGCTTTCTTT.

The chain uses TRBV20-1 and TRBJ2-3; D perhaps matches TRBD2 (7 bases). This CDR3 has 14 amino acids. Germline V gene sequence: CDR1 DFQATT, CDR2 SNEGSKA (reference sequence). Trimming removed 6 bases from V and 3 bases from J, with 16 bases in between. This CDR3 reads CSAPREGGTDTQYF. Here the CDR3 DNA reads TGCAGTGCCCCCAGGGAGGGGGGTACAGATACGCAGTATTTT.

V usage is TRBV20-1 and J usage is TRBJ2-1; 14 nucleotides align to TRBD2. CDR1 is DFQATT and CDR2 is SNEGSKA in the germline V gene (reference sequence). There are 19 residues in the CDR3. The V segment lost 2 bases and the J segment 4 bases; nucleotides outside the gene matches: 13. The CDR3 nucleotides are TGCAGTGCTAGACCTGGGACTAGCGGGGGACTAAATACGTACAATGAGCAGTTCTTC. Its translation is CSARPGTSGGLNTYNEQFF.

This clonotype showed up many times. This rearrangement joins TRBV18 to TRBJ2-1; D is perhaps TRBD2 (5 bases). The CDR3 sequence is 15 residues long. The V gene lost 2 bases and the J gene lost 2 bases, with 10 bases spanning the gap. The germline gives CDR1 KGHSH, CDR2 LQKENI. The CDR3 DNA follows: TGTGCCAGCTCACCAACTAGTGGGGCCTACAATGAGCAGTTCTTC. This sequence encodes CASSPTSGAYNEQFF.

The rearrangement joins TRBV2 to TRBJ2-1; D may be TRBD2 (7 bases). Germline CDR1 reads SNHLY; CDR2 reads FYNNEI. V lost 6 bases, J lost 4 bases, and 16 bases lay in between. The CDR3 consists of 15 residues. The CDR3: CASRVWGGAYNEQFF. CDR3 nucleotide sequence: TGTGCCAGCAGGGTTTGGGGGGGGGCTTACAATGAGCAGTTCTTC.

This chain uses TRBV3-1 with TRBJ2-5; TRBD2 aligns across 8 bases. The germline V gene encodes CDR1 LGHDT and CDR2 YNNKEL (reference sequence). The CDR3 spans 14 residues. With 2 bases clipped from V and 5 bases from J, the junction kept 4 bases outside the gene matches. DNA for the CDR3: TGTGCCAGCAGCCAAACGGGAGGGTTGGAGACCCAGTACTTC. Translation gives CASSQTGGLETQYF.

This clonotype was detected only a few times. The chain is built from TRBV9 and TRBJ2-5; TRBD1 or TRBD2 may be the D gene (5 bases each). V was pared by 2 bases and J by 5 bases, with 10 bases between. The CDR3 spans 13 residues. Germline loops: CDR1 SGDLS, CDR2 YYNGEE. CDR3 region: CASSVWGSETQYF. Here the CDR3 DNA reads TGTGCCAGCAGCGTCTGGGGGTCGGAGACCCAGTACTTC. The complete variable domain, with remaining parts taken from reference TRBV9 and TRBJ2-5, reads DSGVTQTPKHLITATGQRVTLRCSPRSGDLSVYWYQQSLDQGLQFLIQYYNGEERAKGNILERFSAQQFPDLHSELNLSSLELGDSALYFCASSVWGSETQYFGPGTRLLVL.

This clonotype came up many times. This rearrangement joins TRBV29-1 to TRBJ2-7; 10 bases are shared with TRBD2. The V and J ends lost 1 base and 5 bases, in that order; junction bases with no gene match: 8. Germline-derived CDR1 and CDR2 are SQVTM and ANQGSEA. The CDR3 extends over 15 amino acids. DNA for the CDR3: TGCAGCGTTGAAGGGATAGCGGGAGGTATAAACGAGCAGTACTTC. This encodes CSVEGIAGGINEQYF.

This clonotype appeared a few times. The chain recombines TRBV28 with TRBJ2-3, with a possible D match to TRBD1 (5 bases). The V gene's germline CDR1 is MDHEN and CDR2 SYDVKM. The CDR3 spans 11 residues. V lost 7 bases, J lost 4 bases, and 6 bases lay in between. The CDR3 protein is CASIRADTQYF. The CDR3, as DNA: TGTGCCAGCATCAGGGCAGATACGCAGTATTTT.

This clonotype was detected many times. The junction departs from the called germline gene at one end, perhaps through a read error. The chain links TRBV3-1 to TRBJ2-1; 8 nucleotides agree with TRBD2. The CDR3 has 14 amino acids. CDR1 and CDR2 from the germline V gene are LGHDT and YNNKEL (reference sequence). The CDR3, as DNA: TGTGCCAGCACCCAACTAGCGGTAGACAATGAGCAGTTCTTC. It encodes CASTQLAVDNEQFF.

This clonotype was recorded at least ten times. The V and J genes are TRBV24-1 and TRBJ1-5, with D possibly being TRBD1 (6 bases). CDR3 length: 12 residues. Trimming shortened V by 10 bases and J by 2 bases, and 8 bases separated the two germline ends. CDR1 is KGHDR, CDR2 SFDVKD, per germline. CDR3 DNA sequence: TGTGCCACACAGGGAGGCAATCAGCCCCAGCATTTT. Protein product: CATQGGNQPQHF.

This clonotype has just a few counts. The V call is TRBV9, the J call TRBJ1-1, with a possible D match to TRBD1 (5 bases). Trimming removed 3 bases at V and 0 bases at J, with 9 bases between. The CDR3 sequence is 14 residues long. The germline V gene encodes CDR1 SGDLS and CDR2 YYNGEE. In nucleotides, the CDR3 is TGTGCCAGCAGCGCGGGGGAGATGAACACTGAAGCTTTCTTT. Its translation: CASSAGEMNTEAFF.

This clonotype was counted between two and nine times. The gene calls are TRBV24-1 and TRBJ2-1; 14 nucleotides line up with TRBD2. V shed 3 bases, J shed 7 bases, and the junction held 4 bases outside the gene matches. Germline values: CDR1 KGHDR, CDR2 SFDVKD. The CDR3 contains 16 residues. CDR3 in amino acids: CATSDMGTSGGNEQFF. The CDR3 DNA sequence: TGTGCCACCAGTGATATGGGGACTAGCGGGGGTAATGAGCAGTTCTTC.

This clonotype was seen a few times. The chain has TRBV4-2 and TRBJ2-3; 8 bases fit TRBD2. The V gene end was trimmed by 4 bases and the J gene end by 1 base; junction bases not matched to a gene: 7. The length of the CDR3 is 16 residues. Germline V gene lookup returns CDR1 LGHNA and CDR2 YNFKEQ. This CDR3 is CASSRRGREGTDTQYF. Here the CDR3 DNA reads TGTGCCAGCAGCCGGCGAGGGCGGGAGGGCACAGATACGCAGTATTTT.

This clonotype occurred many times. This sequence joins TRBV24-1 and TRBJ2-1; perhaps TRBD2 as D (5 bases). Germline values: CDR1 KGHDR, CDR2 SFDVKD. The CDR3 contains 13 residues. V lost 2 bases to trimming and J lost 9 bases, with 10 bases between them. The CDR3 sequence is CATSDSGTIEQFF. The CDR3 DNA is TGTGCCACCAGTGATTCGGGAACGATTGAGCAGTTCTTC.

This clonotype showed up many times. V is TRBV5-6 and J is TRBJ1-2, with D possibly being TRBD1 (5 bases). Germline V gene lookup returns CDR1 SGHDT and CDR2 YYEEEE. Trimming cost V 3 bases and J 0 bases, with 15 bases left between them. The length of the CDR3 is 16 residues. This CDR3 is CASSWTGTQTNYGYTF. In DNA form, the CDR3 reads TGTGCCAGCAGCTGGACCGGGACGCAAACTAACTATGGCTACACCTTC.

This clonotype was recorded at least ten times. V and J are TRBV5-1 and TRBJ2-1; 7 bases match TRBD2. V shed 0 bases, J shed 8 bases, and the junction held 5 bases outside the gene matches. This CDR3 is built from 14 residues. Germline assignment: CDR1 SGHRS and CDR2 YFSETQ. The CDR3 protein is CASSLALADYEQFF. CDR3 DNA: TGCGCCAGCAGCTTGGCCCTAGCGGACTATGAGCAGTTCTTC. Full variable domain (rest looked up from reference TRBV5-1 and TRBJ2-1): KAGVTQTPRYLIKTRGQQVTLSCSPISGHRSVSWYQQTPGQGLQFLFEYFSETQRNKGNFPGRFSGRQFSNSRSEMNVSTLELGDSALYLCASSLALADYEQFFGPGTRLTVL.